The clone carrying this TCR beta chain was observed a few times. The record originates from a study of PD-1 blockade in classical Hodgkin lymphoma. The repertoire was sequenced with immunoSEQ multiplex PCR; TCRdb's copy has only in-frame clones and lacks some. The data hold about 97,000 clones, with over 70% observed a single time. CDR1 is SGHRS and CDR2 is YFSETQ in the germline V gene. The CDR3 sequence is 15 residues long. Losses at the gene ends were 5 bases for V and 3 bases for J; bases not matched to a gene: 5. Exposure to brentuximab vedotin varied, and each patient had relapsed following autologous stem cell transplantation.

Sequenced here: peripheral blood mononuclear cells (PBMCs), sampled at baseline. This clonotype was obtained from a human donor with classical Hodgkin lymphoma. The chain joins TRBV5-1 to TRBJ2-7; 13 positions match TRBD2. The chain's CDR3 is CASSSRLAGGYEQYF. In nucleotides, the CDR3 is TGCGCCAGCAGTTCTAGACTAGCGGGAGGCTACGAGCAGTACTTC.